The 26 T cell receptor beta chains listed next were all sequenced from one sample in a study of blood T cell repertoires in COVID-19. Profiling relied on immunoSEQ multiplex PCR, and the TCRdb table lists in-frame clones only, not all of them. The table lists about 260,000 clones, 87% of them singletons. Sequencing was performed on peripheral blood. These receptors originate from a woman between 40 and 55 years old who had recovered from COVID-19.

The chain combines TRBV2 with TRBJ1-2; a possible D gene is TRBD1 (5 bases). Germline CDR1 is SNHLY and CDR2 is FYNNEI. The V gene lost 3 bases and the J gene lost 4 bases, with 9 bases spanning the gap. The CDR3 length is 13 residues. The DNA of the CDR3 is TGTGCCAGCAGTGATGGGGGGTCCTATGGCTACACCTTC. It translates to CASSDGGSYGYTF.

CDR3 DNA sequence: TGTGCCAGCTCACCACCCGGCGGGGGCCAAGAGACCCAGTACTTC. Translating gives CASSPPGGGQETQYF. This chain connects TRBV18 to TRBJ2-5; TRBD2 matches at 7 bases. This CDR3 has 15 residues. The germline CDR1 and CDR2 sequences are KGHSH and LQKENI. Unmatched junction bases numbered 2, after V lost 0 bases and J lost 1 base.

This clone has only one observation. The chain has TRBV5-1 and TRBJ2-7; D is possibly TRBD1 (7 bases). Germline V gives CDR1 SGHRS, CDR2 YFSETQ. V lost 0 bases to trimming and J lost 1 base, with 17 bases between them. CDR3 length equals 17 residues. The CDR3 loop reads CASSLGPAGQPSYEQYF. CDR3 coding DNA: TGCGCCAGCAGCTTGGGGCCCGCGGGACAGCCATCCTACGAGCAGTACTTC.

The rearrangement joins TRBV9 to TRBJ2-1; no reliable D call. The ends were cut back, 0 bases at V and 0 bases at J, with 19 bases in the middle. CDR1 and CDR2 from the germline V gene are SGDLS and YYNGEE. This CDR3 is 19 amino acids long. In DNA, the CDR3 is TGTGCCAGCAGCGTAGCTACGACTTCCCTTGGCAACTCCTACAATGAGCAGTTCTTC. Translated, it gives CASSVATTSLGNSYNEQFF.

The V and J genes are TRBV18 and TRBJ1-1; D gene ambiguous. Germline V gene sequence: CDR1 KGHSH, CDR2 LQKENI. This CDR3 contains 13 residues. Trimming cost V 0 bases and J 5 bases, with 7 bases left between them. CDR3: CASSPPRGTEAFF. DNA of the CDR3: TGTGCCAGCTCACCACCGCGGGGAACTGAAGCTTTCTTT.

CDR3 in amino acids: CASSIAGLNTEAFF. In nucleotides, the CDR3 is TGTGCCAGTAGTATCGCGGGATTGAACACTGAAGCTTTCTTT. V and J are TRBV19 and TRBJ1-1; D is undetermined. This CDR3 is 14 amino acids long. V was cut by 3 bases and J by 0 bases, with 8 bases left in between. The germline CDR1 and CDR2 sequences are LNHDA and SQIVND (reference sequence).

The chain carries TRBV4-3 and TRBJ2-1; D is unresolved. The V gene's germline CDR1 is LGHNA and CDR2 YSLEER. This CDR3 contains 15 residues. V was clipped by 0 bases and J by 3 bases, with 9 bases between them. CDR3 nucleotides: TGCGCCAGCAGCCAAGAGGCGGAAATCTACAATGAGCAGTTCTTC. This encodes CASSQEAEIYNEQFF.

This chain uses TRBV7-9 with TRBJ2-1; 9 bases line up with TRBD2. Trimming cost V 3 bases and J 4 bases; bases outside gene matches: 7. The germline V gene has CDR1 SEHNR and CDR2 FQNEAQ (reference sequence). The CDR3 is 16 amino acids. The DNA of the CDR3 is TGTGCCAGCAGCTTTGACCTAGCGGGGACGTACAATGAGCAGTTCTTC. Its translation is CASSFDLAGTYNEQFF.

Here the CDR3 reads CASSSRLAGGTDTQYF. The CDR3 DNA reads TGTGCCAGCAGCTCTCGACTAGCGGGGGGGACAGATACGCAGTATTTT. The chain joins TRBV7-8 to TRBJ2-3, with 14 bases that match TRBD2. This CDR3 comprises 16 residues. V dropped 4 bases and J dropped 3; count of bases not matched to a gene: 3. Germline V gene data show CDR1 as SGHVS and CDR2 as FQNEAQ.

The chain has TRBV13 and TRBJ2-5, with a weak D call TRBD1 (7 bases). The CDR3 runs to 16 residues. Germline loops: CDR1 PRHDT, CDR2 FYEKMQ (reference sequence). V lost 4 bases and J lost 6, with 21 bases in between. Written as DNA, the CDR3 is TGTGCCAGCAGCTCAAAGGGGGCCTCAGCGGGCCAGACCCAGTACTTC. This translates into CASSSKGASAGQTQYF.

The rearrangement uses TRBV7-9 and TRBJ1-1; no reliable D call. Germline assignment: CDR1 SEHNR and CDR2 FQNEAQ (reference sequence). This CDR3 comprises 15 residues. V dropped 1 base and J dropped 2 bases, with 11 bases sitting between them. The CDR3 here is CASSLVGRANTEAFF. The CDR3 bases are TGTGCCAGCAGCTTAGTTGGCCGTGCAAACACTGAAGCTTTCTTT. Full variable domain (outside the CDR3, taken from reference TRBV7-9 and TRBJ1-1): DTGVSQNPRHKITKRGQNVTFRCDPISEHNRLYWYRQTLGQGPEFLTYFQNEAQLEKSRLLSDRFSAERPKGSFSTLEIQRTEQGDSAMYLCASSLVGRANTEAFFGQGTRLTVV.

This clone was recorded a few times. The chain links TRBV12-5 to TRBJ2-3; D might be TRBD2 (5 bases). This CDR3 is built from 15 residues. V was trimmed by 1 base and J by 0 bases, leaving 8 bases between them. Germline V CDR1 and CDR2: LGHNT, FRNRAP. In DNA form, the CDR3 reads TGTGCTAGTGGTTTGGGGCGGGTAAGCACAGATACGCAGTATTTT. Its translation is CASGLGRVSTDTQYF.

The J gene is TRBJ2-1, the V gene TRBV5-4; the match to TRBD2 covers 7 bases. The V gene's germline CDR1 is SGHNT and CDR2 YYREEE (reference sequence). The CDR3 totals 13 residues. The ends lost 4 bases at V and 7 bases at J; junction bases unmatched: 5. Here the CDR3 DNA reads TGTGCCAGCAGCGCCTGGGGGGGGAATGAGCAGTTCTTC. Translating it yields CASSAWGGNEQFF.

The V gene is TRBV9, the J gene TRBJ1-2; 10 bases line up with TRBD1. V was pared by 5 bases and J by 8 bases, with 6 bases of the junction left unmatched. CDR3 length: 13 amino acids. Germline V lookup: CDR1 SGDLS, CDR2 YYNGEE. CDR3 sequence (DNA): TGTGCCAGCAGGGGGACAGGGGTACGGGGCTACACCTTC. Protein: CASRGTGVRGYTF.

The rearrangement joins TRBV7-8 to TRBJ2-4; tentative D call: TRBD1 (5 bases). Germline V gene data show CDR1 as SGHVS and CDR2 as FQNEAQ. The ends were cut back, 4 bases at V and 9 bases at J, with 10 bases in the middle. The CDR3 consists of 12 residues. As DNA, the CDR3 is TGTGCCAGCAGCTCGGAAACAGGCATTCAGTACTTC. Protein product: CASSSETGIQYF. The complete variable domain, with remaining parts taken from reference TRBV7-8 and TRBJ2-4, reads GAGVSQSPRYKVAKRGQDVALRCDPISGHVSLFWYQQALGQGPEFLTYFQNEAQLDKSGLPSDRFFAERPEGSVSTLKIQRTQQEDSAVYLCASSSETGIQYFGAGTRLSVL.

V usage is TRBV29-1 and J usage is TRBJ2-3, with D hard to call. V lost 3 bases and J lost 6, with 10 bases in between. The V gene's germline CDR1 is SQVTM and CDR2 ANQGSEA. The CDR3 is 12 amino acids. CDR3 loop: CSVDPGLDTQYF. CDR3 coding DNA: TGCAGCGTTGATCCGGGTCTCGATACGCAGTATTTT.

CDR3 sequence reads: CASSLDTVLSSGNTIYF. CDR3 bases: TGTGCCAGCAGCTTAGATACGGTTCTGAGCTCTGGAAACACCATATATTTT. This chain uses TRBV7-2 with TRBJ1-3; D is undetermined. The CDR3 runs 17 residues. The germline V gene has CDR1 SGHTA and CDR2 FQGNSA. Trimming cost V 1 base and J 0 bases, with 13 bases left between them. The complete variable domain, with remaining parts taken from reference TRBV7-2 and TRBJ1-3, reads GAGVSQSPSNKVTEKGKDVELRCDPISGHTALYWYRQSLGQGLEFLIYFQGNSAPDKSGLPSDRFSAERTGGSVSTLTIQRTQQEDSAVYLCASSLDTVLSSGNTIYFGEGSWLTVV.

The chain is built from TRBV29-1 and TRBJ2-5; 8 nucleotides match TRBD1. Germline V gene lookup returns CDR1 SQVTM and CDR2 ANQGSEA. After removal of 4 bases from V and 2 bases from J, the junction contained 3 bases not matched to a gene. CDR3 length: 13 amino acids. The CDR3 nucleotides read TGCAGCGTTGGACGGACAGGGCAAGAGACCCAGTACTTC. This sequence encodes CSVGRTGQETQYF.

The V and J genes are TRBV6-5 and TRBJ1-2; 9 nucleotides line up with TRBD1. Looked up from germline, CDR1 is MNHEY and CDR2 is SVGAGI. V was clipped by 6 bases and J by 8 bases; unmatched bases: 7. The CDR3 is made up of 13 amino acids. CDR3 in DNA: TGTGCCAGCAGGGGACAGGGCTTCGGGGGCTACACCTTC. It encodes CASRGQGFGGYTF.

This clone came up a few times. The genes are TRBV5-4 and TRBJ2-3; TRBD1 matches 7 bases. This CDR3 spans 16 amino acids. The V gene's germline CDR1 is SGHNT and CDR2 YYREEE (reference sequence). After removal of 1 base from V and 4 bases from J, the junction contained 9 bases not matched to a gene. The CDR3 DNA reads as TGTGCCAGCAGCTTGAGGGTGGGGCAGGGGGCAGATACGCAGTATTTT. It translates to CASSLRVGQGADTQYF.

The V gene is TRBV11-2, the J gene TRBJ2-3; D is perhaps TRBD1 (5 bases). The V and J ends lost 5 bases and 3 bases respectively, with 18 bases between them. Germline V lookup: CDR1 SGHAT, CDR2 FQNNGV. The CDR3 covers 16 residues. The CDR3 here is CASSPPRGRATDTQYF. CDR3 sequence (DNA): TGTGCCAGCAGCCCCCCCCGTGGCAGGGCAACAGATACGCAGTATTTT.

The V and J genes are TRBV5-8 and TRBJ1-5; the match to TRBD1 covers 7 bases. Per the germline V gene, CDR1 is SGHTS and CDR2 is YDEGEE. V lost 3 bases and J lost 7; bases outside the gene matches: 16. The CDR3 is 17 amino acids. The CDR3 DNA is TGTGCCAGCAGCTCCCTGAGAGGGAGTTGGACAGGACAGCCCCAGCATTTT. Translated: CASSSLRGSWTGQPQHF. The full variable domain, rest sourced from reference TRBV5-8 and TRBJ1-5, is EAGVTQSPTHLIKTRGQQATLRCSPISGHTSVYWYQQALGLGLQFLLWYDEGEERNRGNFPPRFSGRQFPNYSSELNVNALELEDSALYLCASSSLRGSWTGQPQHFGDGTRLSIL.

The chain uses TRBV10-1 and TRBJ1-1; D is uncertain. From germline, CDR1 is WNHNN and CDR2 SYGVQD (reference sequence). There are 13 residues in the CDR3. V was clipped by 3 bases and J by 0 bases, with 5 bases between them. The CDR3 DNA follows: TGCGCCAGCAGTGAATCGGTGAACACTGAAGCTTTCTTT. It yields the protein CASSESVNTEAFF.

The gene calls are TRBV29-1 and TRBJ2-3; TRBD1 matches 7 bases. CDR1 is SQVTM and CDR2 is ANQGSEA in the germline V gene. With V trimmed by 8 bases and J by 0 bases, 11 bases remained unmatched. The CDR3 runs 15 residues. CDR3 region: CSTFGTARSTDTQYF. The DNA of the CDR3 is TGCAGCACATTCGGGACAGCCCGTAGCACAGATACGCAGTATTTT.

This clone was counted between two and nine times. The rearrangement uses TRBV9 and TRBJ2-3, with TRBD2 identical over 11 bases. CDR1 SGDLS and CDR2 YYNGEE come from the germline V gene. This CDR3 spans 16 amino acids. The V and J ends lost 0 bases and 3 bases, in that order; junction bases with no gene match: 3. Here the CDR3 DNA reads TGTGCCAGCAGCGTAGGTAGCGGGGGGGCGACAGATACGCAGTATTTT. This sequence encodes CASSVGSGGATDTQYF.

The chain combines TRBV30 with TRBJ1-5; 11 positions agree with TRBD1. CDR1 GTSNPN and CDR2 SVGIG come from the germline V gene (reference sequence). After removal of 3 bases from V and 2 bases from J, the junction contained 15 bases not matched to a gene. The length of the CDR3 is 19 residues. For the CDR3, the DNA is TGTGCCTGGAGGCGCCGGGGCAGGGGACAGGGGGGGGGCAATCAGCCCCAGCATTTT. It yields the protein CAWRRRGRGQGGGNQPQHF.